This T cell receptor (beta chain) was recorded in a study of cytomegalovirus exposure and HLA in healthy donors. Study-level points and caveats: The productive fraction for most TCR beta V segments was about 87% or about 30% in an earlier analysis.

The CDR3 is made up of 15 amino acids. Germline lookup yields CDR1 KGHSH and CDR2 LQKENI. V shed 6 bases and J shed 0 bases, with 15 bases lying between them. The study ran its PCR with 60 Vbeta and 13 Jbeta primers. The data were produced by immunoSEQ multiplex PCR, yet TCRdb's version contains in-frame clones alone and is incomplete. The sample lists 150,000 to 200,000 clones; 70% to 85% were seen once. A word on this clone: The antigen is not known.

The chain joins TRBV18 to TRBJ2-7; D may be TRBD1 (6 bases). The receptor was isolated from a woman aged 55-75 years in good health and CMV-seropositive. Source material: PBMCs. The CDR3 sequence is CASSAGTSSSYEQYF. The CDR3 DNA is TGTGCCAGCTCGGCTGGGACATCCAGCTCCTACGAGCAGTACTTC.